A single sample gave rise to the 14 T cell receptor beta chains below, sequenced in a study of T-cell reconstitution after alpha-beta-depleted transplantation in children. Unique molecular identifiers were used to barcode this TCRbeta library. TCRdb itself ran the PCR reads through MiXCR, one entry per CDR3 protein. This sample has approximately 430,000 distinct CDR3 sequences, with around 15% found just once. This specimen was PBMCs, mostly from graft donor cells, taken 360 days after TCRalphabeta/CD19-depleted stem cell transplant. Every receptor here comes from a boy under three years old who had a stem cell transplant for Wiskott-Aldrich syndrome, so the T cells may come from the graft donor.

This clonotype was recorded a few times. The chain is built from TRBV5-1 and TRBJ2-1; D tentatively reads TRBD1 or TRBD2 (5 bases each). Trimming removed 0 bases at V and 0 bases at J, with 13 bases between. Germline CDR1 and CDR2: SGHRS and YFSETQ. The CDR3 contains 17 residues. The CDR3 spells CASSLGLGTTSYNEQFF. The CDR3 nucleotides are TGCGCCAGCAGCTTGGGGCTGGGGACCACCTCCTACAATGAGCAGTTCTTC.

This clonotype was counted a few times. The chain employs TRBV4-1 and TRBJ2-3; 15 bases match TRBD2. This CDR3 spans 20 amino acids. Germline V gene data show CDR1 as MGHRA and CDR2 as YSYEKL. Losses at the gene ends were 4 bases for V and 2 bases for J; bases not matched to a gene: 13. CDR3 protein: CASSLRGTSGGKSSTDTQYF. In DNA form, the CDR3 reads TGCGCCAGCAGCCTGCGCGGGACTAGCGGGGGGAAATCCTCCACAGATACGCAGTATTTT.

The V gene is TRBV5-1, the J gene TRBJ1-2, with D tentatively TRBD1 (5 bases). The CDR3 spans 14 residues. In germline, CDR1 is SGHRS, CDR2 YFSETQ. Trimming took 3 bases from V and 4 from J, leaving 13 bases between them. The CDR3 sequence is CASSYTGTVYGYTF. The CDR3 nucleotides read TGCGCCAGCAGCTATACCGGGACGGTCTATGGCTACACCTTC.

The chain links TRBV6-2 or TRBV6-3 to TRBJ2-7; TRBD2 aligns across 7 bases. The CDR3 contains 15 residues. CDR1 and CDR2 (germline): MNHEY, SVGEGT. V shed 5 bases and J 0 bases; nucleotides not matched to a gene: 7. CDR3 DNA sequence: TGTGCCAGCAGTCAGGAGCGGGGAAGCTCCTACGAGCAGTACTTC. Translating it yields CASSQERGSSYEQYF.

This clonotype was counted only a few times. This chain links TRBV7-8 with TRBJ2-1, with no clear D. Trimming took off 2 bases at V and 4 bases at J, with 9 bases between the two ends. The length of the CDR3 is 14 residues. In germline, CDR1 is SGHVS, CDR2 FQNEAQ. The CDR3 protein is CASSLQAAYNEQFF. The DNA for the CDR3 is TGTGCCAGCAGCTTACAGGCGGCGTACAATGAGCAGTTCTTC.

The chain is built from TRBV27 and TRBJ2-5; no clear D. The CDR3 is 12 amino acids. Germline V gene data show CDR1 as MNHEY and CDR2 as SMNVEV (reference sequence). V was pared by 8 bases and J by 4 bases, with 11 bases between. The CDR3 loop is CASRSSLETQYF. As DNA, the CDR3 is TGTGCCAGCCGGAGCAGTTTAGAGACCCAGTACTTC.

V usage is TRBV7-8 and J usage is TRBJ2-1; TRBD2 matches at 7 bases. Germline loops: CDR1 SGHVS, CDR2 FQNEAQ. Unmatched junction bases numbered 7, after V lost 5 bases and J lost 0 bases. The CDR3 spans 16 residues. CDR3 DNA sequence: TGTGCCAGCAGCCGGGGGAGGGGTAGCTCCTACAATGAGCAGTTCTTC. Translation gives CASSRGRGSSYNEQFF.

This clonotype turned up a few times. V usage is TRBV18 and J usage is TRBJ2-3, with D uncertain. V lost 0 bases and J 2 bases, leaving 15 bases between the germline ends. Germline assignment: CDR1 KGHSH and CDR2 LQKENI. This CDR3 is built from 17 residues. The CDR3 region is CASSPPKPGSHTDTQYF. The CDR3 nucleotides are TGTGCCAGCTCACCACCGAAGCCTGGCTCCCACACAGATACGCAGTATTTT.

As DNA, the CDR3 is TGTGCCAGTAGTTCGGACACTTCCAGGGATACGCAGTATTTT. It yields the protein CASSSDTSRDTQYF. This chain joins TRBV19 and TRBJ2-3; D might be TRBD1 (5 bases). Trimming cost V 5 bases and J 6 bases, with 15 bases left between them. CDR3 length equals 14 residues. The V gene's germline CDR1 is LNHDA and CDR2 SQIVND (reference sequence).

The CDR3: CASSYEGIPAAGESYNEQFF. Here the CDR3 DNA reads TGTGCCAGCAGTTACGAAGGCATCCCGGCAGCGGGAGAATCCTACAATGAGCAGTTCTTC. This chain uses TRBV6-2 or TRBV6-3 with TRBJ2-1; 8 nucleotides agree with TRBD2. The V and J ends lost 2 bases and 1 base, in that order; junction bases with no gene match: 16. The length of the CDR3 is 20 residues. Germline CDR1 MNHEY, CDR2 SVGEGT.

This clonotype showed up just a few times. The rearrangement uses TRBV6-2 or TRBV6-3 and TRBJ2-1; tentatively, D is TRBD2 (6 bases). Germline V gene data show CDR1 as MNHEY and CDR2 as SVGEGT. Trimming stripped 3 bases from V and 9 bases from J, with 12 bases between. The CDR3 sequence is 13 residues long. This chain's CDR3 is CASSYPGLSEQFF. The CDR3 region has the DNA TGTGCCAGCAGTTATCCGGGACTTAGTGAGCAGTTCTTC.

To note about this clonotype: This could be a read error, since a much larger clone is one nucleotide away. The J gene is TRBJ2-1, the V gene TRBV28, with a possible D match to TRBD2 (6 bases). The CDR3 consists of 12 residues. Germline V gene lookup returns CDR1 MDHEN and CDR2 SYDVKM. V was trimmed by 6 bases and J by 11 bases, leaving 14 bases between them. The CDR3 loop is CASRSGFYKQFF. The CDR3 bases are TGTGCCAGCAGGAGCGGGTTCTATAAGCAGTTCTTC.

The rearrangement uses TRBV12-3 or TRBV12-4 and TRBJ1-6; a weak D match, TRBD1 (5 bases). The V end lost 4 bases, the J end lost 13 bases, and 11 bases lay between the germline ends. The CDR3 sequence is 12 residues long. The CDR3 here is CASSSPGTPLHF. As DNA, the CDR3 is TGTGCCAGCAGTTCTCCCGGGACTCCCCTCCACTTT.

The V and J genes are TRBV5-1 and TRBJ2-5, with 10 bases fitting TRBD2. The length of the CDR3 is 15 residues. CDR1 and CDR2 from the germline V gene are SGHRS and YFSETQ. With V trimmed by 1 base and J by 4 bases, 4 bases remained unmatched. This CDR3 reads CASSLRTSGPETQYF. The CDR3, as DNA: TGCGCCAGCAGCTTGCGGACTAGCGGTCCAGAGACCCAGTACTTC.